This TCR beta chain was sequenced in a study of spatial heterogeneity in lung cancer. Time point of the sample: sample taken at primary tumor resection. Deletions cut 4 bases from V and 5 bases from J, with 12 bases between. The CDR3 sequence is 13 residues long. MiXCR, run by TCRdb on the 5' RACE reads, gives a single entry per CDR3 protein. The repertoire holds 14,000 or so distinct CDR3 sequences, with about 4.8% as singletons. The table lists this clonotype with many counts. What it recognizes is unknown. Study observations and caveats: One measure, the expanded intratumoral alpha and beta TCR count, tracked tumor mutation counts.

V is TRBV12-3 or TRBV12-4 and J is TRBJ2-7; perhaps D is TRBD1 or TRBD2 (5 bases each). The clonotype comes from a female donor with early-stage non-small cell lung cancer. Sequenced here: lung tumor tissue, sampled at surgery. The CDR3 spells CASSSSQGHEQYF. The DNA for the CDR3 is TGTGCCAGCAGTTCATCCCAGGGACACGAGCAGTACTTC.